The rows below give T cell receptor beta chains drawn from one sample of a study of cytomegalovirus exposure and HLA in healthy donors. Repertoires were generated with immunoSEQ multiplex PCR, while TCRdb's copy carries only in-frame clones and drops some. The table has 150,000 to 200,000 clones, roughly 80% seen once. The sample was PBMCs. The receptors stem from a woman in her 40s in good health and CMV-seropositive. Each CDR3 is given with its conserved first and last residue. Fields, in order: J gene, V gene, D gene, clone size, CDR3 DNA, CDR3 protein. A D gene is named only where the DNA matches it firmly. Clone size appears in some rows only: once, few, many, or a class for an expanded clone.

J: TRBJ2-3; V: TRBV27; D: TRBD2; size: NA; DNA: TGTGCCAGCAGTTTCAGTCCGGGGACTAGCGGGAGTACTATAGTAGATACGCAGTATTTT; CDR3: CASSFSPGTSGSTIVDTQYF
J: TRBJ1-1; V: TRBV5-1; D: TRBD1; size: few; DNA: TGCGCCAGCAGCTATTGGACAGGTGAGAACACTGAAGCTTTCTTT; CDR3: CASSYWTGENTEAFF
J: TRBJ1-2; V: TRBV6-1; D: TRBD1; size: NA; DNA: TGTGCCAGCAGCGCCACAGGGGGCCGCGGCTACACCTTC; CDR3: CASSATGGRGYTF
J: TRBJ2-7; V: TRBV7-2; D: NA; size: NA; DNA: TGTGCCAGCAGCTCCCTCTGGGGCGTTACAACCTACGAGCAGTACTTC; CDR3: CASSSLWGVTTYEQYF
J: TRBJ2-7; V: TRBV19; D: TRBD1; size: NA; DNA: TGTGCCAGTAGTATTGGTCCAGGGGGCGAGTACGAGCAGTACTTC; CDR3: CASSIGPGGEYEQYF
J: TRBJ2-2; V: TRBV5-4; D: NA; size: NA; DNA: TGTGCCAGCAGCCCTTTATCCGGGGAGCTGTTTTTT; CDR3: CASSPLSGELFF
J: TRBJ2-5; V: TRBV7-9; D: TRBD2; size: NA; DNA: TGTGCCAGCAGCTCCTGGACTAGCGGTTTACAAGAGACCCAGTACTTC; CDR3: CASSSWTSGLQETQYF
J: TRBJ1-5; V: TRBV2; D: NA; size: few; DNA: TGTGCCAGCAGTGTCGAGAGCAATCAGCCCCAGCATTTT; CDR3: CASSVESNQPQHF
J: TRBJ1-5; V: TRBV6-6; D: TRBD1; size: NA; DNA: TGTGCCAGCAGTCCCGGGACAGGGTGGAGCAATCAGCCCCAGCATTTT; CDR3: CASSPGTGWSNQPQHF
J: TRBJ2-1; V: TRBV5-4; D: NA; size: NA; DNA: TGTGCCAGCAGCCCTGACATGACCTACAATGAGCAGTTCTTC; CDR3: CASSPDMTYNEQFF
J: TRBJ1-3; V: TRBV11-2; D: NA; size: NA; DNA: TGTGCCAGCAGAGAGCAGGGTTCGAGAGGAAACACCATATATTTT; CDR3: CASREQGSRGNTIYF
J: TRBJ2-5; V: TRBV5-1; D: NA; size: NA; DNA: TGCGCCAGCAGCTTTGGCGGCCAAGAGACCCAGTACTTC; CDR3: CASSFGGQETQYF
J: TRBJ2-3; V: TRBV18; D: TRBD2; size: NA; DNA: TGTGCCAGCTCACCAGTGACCGGGACTAGCGGGAGAAGAGATACGCAGTATTTT; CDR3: CASSPVTGTSGRRDTQYF
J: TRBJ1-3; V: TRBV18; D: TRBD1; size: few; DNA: TGTGCCAGCTCACCCACAGGGGGCGTCGGAAACACCATATATTTT; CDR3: CASSPTGGVGNTIYF
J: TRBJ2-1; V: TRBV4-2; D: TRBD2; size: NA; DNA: TGTGCCAGCAGCCCCGGGACTAGTCTGGACAATGAGCAGTTCTTC; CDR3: CASSPGTSLDNEQFF
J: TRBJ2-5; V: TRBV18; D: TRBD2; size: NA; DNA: TGTGCCAGCTCCCAGAGGACTAGCGGGGAAAAAGAGACCCAGTACTTC; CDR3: CASSQRTSGEKETQYF
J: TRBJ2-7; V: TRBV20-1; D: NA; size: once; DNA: TGCAGTGCCAGGGGCCCTGGCGAGCAGTACTTC; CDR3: CSARGPGEQYF
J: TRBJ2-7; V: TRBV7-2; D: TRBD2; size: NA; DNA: TGTGCCAGCAGCCGCACTAGCGGGGGGAGTAACTCCTACGAGCAGTACTTC; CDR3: CASSRTSGGSNSYEQYF
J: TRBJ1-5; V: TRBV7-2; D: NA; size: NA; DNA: TGTGCCAGCAGCTTAGCTCCTCCGGGAACCCTTAATCAGCCCCAGCATTTT; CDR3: CASSLAPPGTLNQPQHF
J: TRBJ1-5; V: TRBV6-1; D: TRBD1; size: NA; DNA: TGTGCCAGCAGTGAAGGACAGGGAGTTGGGCCCCAGCATTTT; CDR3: CASSEGQGVGPQHF
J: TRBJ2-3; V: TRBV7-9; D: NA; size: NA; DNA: TGTGCCAGCAGCTTATTAGATCGGGATACGCAGTATTTT; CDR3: CASSLLDRDTQYF
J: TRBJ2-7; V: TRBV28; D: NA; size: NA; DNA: TGTGCCAGCAGTTTAAACCCCTCGCAAATCACTTACGAGCAGTACTTC; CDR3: CASSLNPSQITYEQYF
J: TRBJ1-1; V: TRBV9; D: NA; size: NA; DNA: TGTGCCAGCAGCGTCAGGGGCGATGGCACTGAAGCTTTCTTT; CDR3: CASSVRGDGTEAFF
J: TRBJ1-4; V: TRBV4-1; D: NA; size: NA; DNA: TGCGCCAGCAGCCAAGAACGGGAGGGCGAAAAACTGTTTTTT; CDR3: CASSQEREGEKLFF
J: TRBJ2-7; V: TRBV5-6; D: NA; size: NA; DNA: TGTGCCAGCAGCTTGGCCGCCTGGACAGCGGACTCTTACGAGCAGTACTTC; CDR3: CASSLAAWTADSYEQYF
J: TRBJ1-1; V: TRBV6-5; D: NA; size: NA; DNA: TGTGCCAGCACCTCGGGAATGAACACTGAAGCTTTCTTT; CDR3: CASTSGMNTEAFF